The rows below give T cell receptor beta chains drawn from one sample of a study of shared clonotypes between healthy human individuals. Profiled with immunoSEQ multiplex PCR; TCRdb holds only in-frame clones, not every one. Of hundreds of thousands of clones in the sample, less than 96% were seen once. The sequencing sample was made of naive CD4+ T cells sorted from blood. Source of these receptors: a woman in her 30s in good health. Both conserved end residues are part of each CDR3.

>TRBJ2-7|TRBV29-1
CSVGLVVGDEQYF
>TRBJ2-7|TRBV29-1
CSVGGTTGEQYF
>TRBJ1-3|TRBV30
CAWSVPWGTRSGNTIYF
>TRBJ2-7|TRBV6-6
CASRPRTGYEQYF
>TRBJ2-1|TRBV2
CASRLEGNEQFF
>TRBJ2-7|TRBV6-5
CASSYSMAAPYEQYF
>TRBJ2-1|TRBV6-1
CASSVEFGRERLKFF
>TRBJ2-2|TRBV6-4
CASSEQGTTGELFF
>TRBJ2-1|TRBV5-4
CASSSSGSSGNEQFF
>TRBJ2-2|TRBV28
CATWDRHTGELFF
>TRBJ1-3|TRBV28
CASSLSTFPNTIYF
>TRBJ2-1|TRBV9
CASSVAELAPGLQFF
>TRBJ2-7|TRBV28
CASSRDRVSNEQYF
>TRBJ1-5|TRBV6-5
CASSFRWGSNQPQHF
>TRBJ2-3|TRBV10-1
CASSEVGMGTDTQYF
>TRBJ1-1|TRBV5-1
CASSLVSGTDTEAFF
>TRBJ1-4|TRBV6-1
CASSAGTGNEKLFF
>TRBJ2-5|TRBV10-3
CAISESTQPETQYF
>TRBJ2-7|TRBV18
CASSPPGQAPYEQYF
>TRBJ2-7|TRBV10-3
CATTGDRPLPSYEQYF
>TRBJ2-7|TRBV11-2
CASSPRGGTYEQYF
>TRBJ1-4|TRBV5-1
CASSLQGTNEKLFF
>TRBJ2-7|TRBV5-1
CASSAGKLVTPSYEQYF
>NA|TRBV11-2
CASSWGDGNSYEQYF
>TRBJ1-2|TRBV7-8
CASSLGYTYGYTF
>TRBJ2-3|TRBV18
CASSNSPTSGSRDTQYF
>TRBJ2-1|TRBV28
CASSTGQIRNEQFF
>TRBJ2-7|TRBV7-9
CASSHRSGKAYEQYF
>TRBJ2-7|TRBV2
CASSGAFRTGVKQYF
>TRBJ2-5|TRBV6-5
CASSDHGWETQYF
>TRBJ2-3|TRBV6-1
CASSTSSGRRDTQYF
>TRBJ1-2|TRBV28
CASRLQGYGYTF
>TRBJ2-7|TRBV28
CASSFTFSSDFSYEQYF
>TRBJ2-7|TRBV5-1
CASSIGLAGVGEQYF
>TRBJ2-1|TRBV5-1
CASSLVLAGDEQFF
>TRBJ2-5|TRBV28
CASSPGRGQGLRETQYF
>TRBJ2-1|TRBV2
CASRRTGSYNEQFF
>TRBJ1-5|TRBV15
CATSREGGPQPQHF
>TRBJ1-5|TRBV21-1
CAGSLPQPQHF
>TRBJ2-5|TRBV29-1
CSVRTGRQETQYF
>TRBJ1-2|TRBV19
CASSMQSRGGNGYTF
>TRBJ2-3|TRBV2
CASSEVVGLAGGTDTQYF
>TRBJ2-7|TRBV7-2
CASSLAGSYEQYF
>TRBJ1-1|TRBV29-1
CSGQRANTEAFF
>TRBJ2-7|TRBV19
CASSIRDRGYEQYF
>TRBJ2-7|TRBV4-1
CASSPSITGTYEQYF
>TRBJ1-4|TRBV5-1
CASSLDVGRGEKLFF
>TRBJ2-3|TRBV5-1
CASSFSGGSTDTQYF
>TRBJ1-5|TRBV28
CASSRDRGIGNQPQHF
>TRBJ2-7|TRBV7-8
CASSSGREQYF
>TRBJ2-1|TRBV7-6
CASSVQLRGVRVNEQFF
>TRBJ2-1|TRBV10-1
CASSESRQGRNEQFF
>TRBJ1-4|TRBV30
CAWSTRGSTNEKLFF